One sample yielded the 18 T cell receptor beta chains listed below, sequenced in a study of T cell responses to AZD1222 COVID-19 vaccine. Profiled with immunoSEQ multiplex PCR; TCRdb holds only in-frame clones, not every one. The sample includes tens of thousands of clones, around 92% of them seen just once. Sequenced material: peripheral blood, taken on day 0 of MenACWY control vaccination. The receptors originated from an adult in good health.

The chain combines TRBV30 with TRBJ1-2, with a possible D match to TRBD1 (5 bases). The CDR3 is 13 amino acids. V gave up 0 bases and J gave up 8 bases, with 13 bases separating them. Germline V gene data show CDR1 as GTSNPN and CDR2 as SVGIG (reference sequence). CDR3 DNA: TGTGCCTGGAGTGTACAGTCCGGGGACGGCTACACCTTC. Translating gives CAWSVQSGDGYTF.

The chain has TRBV7-2 and TRBJ2-5, with 15 positions matching TRBD2. V shed 5 bases and J 5 bases; nucleotides not matched to a gene: 12. The CDR3 covers 18 residues. CDR1 and CDR2 (germline): SGHTA, FQGNSA. The CDR3 bases are TGTGCCAGCAGCCATGGAAGGACTAGCGGGGGGGCCGGGGAGACCCAGTACTTC. Translated: CASSHGRTSGGAGETQYF.

V and J are TRBV29-1 and TRBJ2-7, with D hard to call. The CDR3 length is 11 residues. V lost 4 bases and J 2 bases, leaving 6 bases between the germline ends. CDR1 and CDR2 from the germline V gene are SQVTM and ANQGSEA. CDR3 region: CSVGWAYEQYF. The CDR3 DNA sequence: TGCAGCGTTGGCTGGGCCTACGAGCAGTACTTC.

The chain recombines TRBV19 with TRBJ1-6; 8 positions match TRBD1. Germline V gives CDR1 LNHDA, CDR2 SQIVND (reference sequence). This CDR3 has 15 amino acids. The trim removed 1 base at V and 6 bases at J, leaving 2 bases unmatched. CDR3 sequence reads: CASSIGDRGNSPLHF. The CDR3, as DNA: TGTGCCAGTAGTATAGGAGACAGGGGTAATTCACCCCTCCACTTT. Together with reference TRBV19 and TRBJ1-6, the CDR3 gives the full variable domain: DGGITQSPKYLFRKEGQNVTLSCEQNLNHDAMYWYRQDPGQGLRLIYYSQIVNDFQKGDIAEGYSVSREKKESFPLTVTSAQKNPTAFYLCASSIGDRGNSPLHFGNGTRLTVT.

The chain links TRBV15 to TRBJ2-5; 9 positions agree with TRBD2. V was pared by 0 bases and J by 4 bases, with 3 bases of the junction left unmatched. CDR3 length: 15 amino acids. Germline V gives CDR1 LNHNV, CDR2 YYDKDF (reference sequence). In nucleotides, the CDR3 is TGTGCCACCAGCAGAGACGCGGGGGGGCCAGAGACCCAGTACTTC. It codes for CATSRDAGGPETQYF.

The V call is TRBV13, the J call TRBJ1-2; D is perhaps TRBD1 (6 bases). In germline, CDR1 is PRHDT, CDR2 FYEKMQ (reference sequence). This CDR3 has 14 residues. The V end was cut by 2 bases, the J end by 3 bases, with 10 bases between. CDR3 loop: CASSLQGLDYGYTF. The CDR3 DNA follows: TGTGCCAGCAGCTTACAGGGGTTGGACTATGGCTACACCTTC. Based on the CDR3 plus reference TRBV13 and TRBJ1-2, the full variable domain is AAGVIQSPRHLIKEKRETATLKCYPIPRHDTVYWYQQGPGQDPQFLISFYEKMQSDKGSIPDRFSAQQFSDYHSELNMSSLELGDSALYFCASSLQGLDYGYTFGSGTRLTVV.

This clone was found once. The chain links TRBV3-1 (or the pseudogene TRBV3-2) to TRBJ1-6, with TRBD1 identical over 11 bases. V gave up 1 base and J gave up 7 bases; unmatched junction bases: 6. Germline V gives CDR1 LGHDT, CDR2 YNNKEL (reference sequence). The CDR3 runs 17 residues. The CDR3 nucleotides are TGTGCCAGCAGCCAAGGAACAGGACAGGGGGCAAATTCACCCCTCCACTTT. Encoded protein: CASSQGTGQGANSPLHF.

V is TRBV6-2 or TRBV6-3 and J is TRBJ2-1; TRBD2 agrees at 10 bases. This CDR3 comprises 15 residues. Germline lookup yields CDR1 MNHEY and CDR2 SVGEGT. Unmatched junction bases numbered 6, after V lost 4 bases and J lost 6 bases. The CDR3 here is CASSSLAGILNEQFF. The CDR3 region has the DNA TGTGCCAGCAGTTCACTAGCGGGAATACTCAATGAGCAGTTCTTC.

The chain recombines TRBV28 with TRBJ1-1; TRBD1 matches at 10 bases. From germline, CDR1 is MDHEN and CDR2 SYDVKM. The CDR3 sequence is 14 residues long. The junction had 9 bases not matched to a gene; V was cut back by 2 bases and J by 12 bases. The CDR3 nucleotides read TGTGCCAGCAGTTTAGTTGGGGGGGGACAGGGGCCTTTCTTT. It is translated as CASSLVGGGQGPFF.

Remarks on this clone: The same CDR3 is also encoded by other DNA sequences in this sample. The chain recombines TRBV6-2 or TRBV6-3 with TRBJ2-5; no definite D call. The CDR3 runs to 11 residues. Trimming removed 3 bases from V and 5 bases from J, with 4 bases in between. The germline V gene encodes CDR1 MNHEY and CDR2 SVGEGT. This CDR3 reads CASSYGETQYF. The CDR3 DNA follows: TGTGCCAGCAGTTATGGGGAGACCCAGTACTTC.

The gene calls are TRBV7-2 and TRBJ1-5, with D hard to call. Per the germline V gene, CDR1 is SGHTA and CDR2 is FQGNSA. There are 15 residues in the CDR3. V lost 2 bases to trimming and J lost 0 bases, with 8 bases between them. The CDR3 coding sequence is TGTGCCAGCAGCTTAACCCGTTATAGCAATCAGCCCCAGCATTTT. The encoded protein is CASSLTRYSNQPQHF.

The V and J genes are TRBV28 and TRBJ2-5; TRBD1 matches 7 bases. Germline V gives CDR1 MDHEN, CDR2 SYDVKM. The CDR3 is made up of 14 amino acids. With 3 bases clipped from V and 4 bases from J, the junction kept 5 bases outside the gene matches. CDR3 protein: CASSFRGRGETQYF. The CDR3 DNA follows: TGTGCCAGCAGTTTTAGGGGGCGAGGAGAGACCCAGTACTTC.

The chain employs TRBV3-1 (or the pseudogene TRBV3-2) and TRBJ2-1, with 8 positions matching TRBD2. The V segment lost 1 base and the J segment 4 bases; nucleotides outside the gene matches: 0. CDR1 and CDR2 (germline): LGHDT, YNNKEL (reference sequence). The CDR3 consists of 14 residues. The CDR3 region is CASSQAGGYNEQFF. CDR3 bases: TGTGCCAGCAGCCAAGCGGGGGGGTACAATGAGCAGTTCTTC.

This chain joins TRBV9 and TRBJ1-1; D unresolved. Trimming removed 1 base from V and 2 bases from J, with 9 bases in between. Germline CDR1 reads SGDLS; CDR2 reads YYNGEE. This CDR3 region has 14 residues. The chain's CDR3 is CASSVQDGNTEAFF. The DNA for the CDR3 is TGTGCCAGCAGCGTACAGGACGGAAACACTGAAGCTTTCTTT.

The chain carries TRBV13 and TRBJ1-2; D not certain. The CDR3 loop spans 13 amino acids. Deletions cut 1 base from V and 8 bases from J, with 11 bases between. Germline values: CDR1 PRHDT, CDR2 FYEKMQ (reference sequence). The CDR3 DNA reads TGTGCCAGCAGCTTAGTAGCCAGAGAGGGCTACACCTTC. It yields the protein CASSLVAREGYTF.

The chain is built from TRBV19 and TRBJ2-1; D unresolved. The germline V and J ends were trimmed by 6 bases and 8 bases, with 14 bases remaining between them. This CDR3 comprises 13 residues. Germline CDR1 is LNHDA and CDR2 is SQIVND (reference sequence). This CDR3 reads CASSSVLRDEQFF. The CDR3 bases are TGTGCCAGTAGCTCAGTCCTTAGGGATGAGCAGTTCTTC.

J is TRBJ2-7 and V is TRBV27; D gene unclear. Trimming shortened V by 8 bases and J by 2 bases, and 13 bases separated the two germline ends. Germline CDR1 is MNHEY and CDR2 is SMNVEV (reference sequence). CDR3 length: 13 residues. CDR3 in DNA: TGTGCCAGCGCTGCTGCCACCACCTACGAGCAGTACTTC. This codes for CASAAATTYEQYF.

V gene TRBV7-3 combines with J gene TRBJ1-6, with D tentatively TRBD1 (5 bases). The CDR3 consists of 15 residues. CDR1 is SGHTA, CDR2 FQGTGA, per germline. With 4 bases removed from V and 6 bases from J, the gap between germline ends came to 13 bases. CDR3 in DNA: TGTGCCAGCAGCTCGACTGGGGGTCGTAATTCACCCCTCCACTTT. Amino acid sequence: CASSSTGGRNSPLHF.